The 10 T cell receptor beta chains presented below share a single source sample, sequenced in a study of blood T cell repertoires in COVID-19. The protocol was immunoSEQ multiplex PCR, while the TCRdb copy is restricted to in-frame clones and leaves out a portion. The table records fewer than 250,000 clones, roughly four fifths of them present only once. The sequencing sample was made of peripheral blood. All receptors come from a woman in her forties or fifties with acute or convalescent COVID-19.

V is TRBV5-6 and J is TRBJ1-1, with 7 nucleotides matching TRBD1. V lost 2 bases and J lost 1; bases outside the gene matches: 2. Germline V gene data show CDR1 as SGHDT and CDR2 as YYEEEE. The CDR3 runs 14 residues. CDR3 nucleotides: TGTGCCAGCAGCTTCCGGGACAGGAACACTGAAGCTTTCTTT. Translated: CASSFRDRNTEAFF.

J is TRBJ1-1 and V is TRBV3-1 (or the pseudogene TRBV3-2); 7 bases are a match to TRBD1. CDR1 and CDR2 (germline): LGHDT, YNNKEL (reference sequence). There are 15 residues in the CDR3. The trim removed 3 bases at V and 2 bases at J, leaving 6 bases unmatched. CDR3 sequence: CASSQGDRVNTEAFF. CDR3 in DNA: TGTGCCAGCAGCCAGGGGGACAGAGTAAACACTGAAGCTTTCTTT.

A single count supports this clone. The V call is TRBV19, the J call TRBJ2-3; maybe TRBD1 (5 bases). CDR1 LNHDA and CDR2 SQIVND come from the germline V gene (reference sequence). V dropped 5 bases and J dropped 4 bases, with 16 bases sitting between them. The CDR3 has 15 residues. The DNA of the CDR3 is TGTGCCAGTAGTCGTACAGGCGGTAGGGCAGATACGCAGTATTTT. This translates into CASSRTGGRADTQYF. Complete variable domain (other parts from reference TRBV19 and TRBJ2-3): DGGITQSPKYLFRKEGQNVTLSCEQNLNHDAMYWYRQDPGQGLRLIYYSQIVNDFQKGDIAEGYSVSREKKESFPLTVTSAQKNPTAFYLCASSRTGGRADTQYFGPGTRLTVL.

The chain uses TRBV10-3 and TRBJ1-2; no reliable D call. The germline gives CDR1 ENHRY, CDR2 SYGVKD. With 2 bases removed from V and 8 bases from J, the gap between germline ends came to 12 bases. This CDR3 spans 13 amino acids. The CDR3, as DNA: TGTGCCATCAGTGAGCCGGGTGGAGGGGGCTACACCTTC. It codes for CAISEPGGGGYTF.

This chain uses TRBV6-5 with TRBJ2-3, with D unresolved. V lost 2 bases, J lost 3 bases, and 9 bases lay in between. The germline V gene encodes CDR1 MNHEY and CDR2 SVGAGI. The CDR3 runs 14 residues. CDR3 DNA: TGTGCCAGCAGTTACCGAGTCTTTACAGATACGCAGTATTTT. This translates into CASSYRVFTDTQYF.

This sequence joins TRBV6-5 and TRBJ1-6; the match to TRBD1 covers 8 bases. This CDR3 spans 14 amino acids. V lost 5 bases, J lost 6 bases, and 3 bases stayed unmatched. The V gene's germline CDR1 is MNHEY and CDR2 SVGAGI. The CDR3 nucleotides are TGTGCCAGCAGTCGGACAGGGATTAATTCACCCCTCCACTTT. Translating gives CASSRTGINSPLHF.

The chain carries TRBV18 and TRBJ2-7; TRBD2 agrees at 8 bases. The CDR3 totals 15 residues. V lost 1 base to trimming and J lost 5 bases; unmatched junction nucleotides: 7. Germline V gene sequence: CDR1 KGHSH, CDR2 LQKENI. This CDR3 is CASSPQSGSVDEQYF. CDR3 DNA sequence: TGTGCCAGCTCACCACAGAGCGGGAGTGTCGACGAGCAGTACTTC. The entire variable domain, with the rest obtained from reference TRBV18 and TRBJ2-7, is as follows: NAGVMQNPRHLVRRRGQEARLRCSPMKGHSHVYWYRQLPEEGLKFMVYLQKENIIDESGMPKERFSAEFPKEGPSILRIQQVVRGDSAAYFCASSPQSGSVDEQYFGPGTRLTVT.

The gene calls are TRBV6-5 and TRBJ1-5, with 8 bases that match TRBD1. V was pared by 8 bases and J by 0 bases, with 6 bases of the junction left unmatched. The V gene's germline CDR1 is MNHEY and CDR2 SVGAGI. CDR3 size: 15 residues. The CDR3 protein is CASVQGGNSNQPQHF. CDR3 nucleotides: TGTGCCAGCGTACAGGGGGGCAATAGCAATCAGCCCCAGCATTTT.

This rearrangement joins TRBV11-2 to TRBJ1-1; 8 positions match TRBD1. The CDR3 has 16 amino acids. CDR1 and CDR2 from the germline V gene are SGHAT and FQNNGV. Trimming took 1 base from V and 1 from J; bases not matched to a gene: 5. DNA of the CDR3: TGTGCCAGCAGCTTAGTACAGGGGGTGAGGAACACTGAAGCTTTCTTT. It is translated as CASSLVQGVRNTEAFF.

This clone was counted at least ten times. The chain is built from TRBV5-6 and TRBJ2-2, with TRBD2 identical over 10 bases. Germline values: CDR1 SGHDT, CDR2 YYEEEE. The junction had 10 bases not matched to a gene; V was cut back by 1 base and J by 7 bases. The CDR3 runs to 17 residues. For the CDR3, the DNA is TGTGCCAGCAGCTTGATAACGGTAGCGGGAGGTGTCGGGGAGCTGTTTTTT. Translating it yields CASSLITVAGGVGELFF.